What follows are 27 T cell receptor beta chains derived from one specimen sequenced in a study of response to subunit inactivated influenza vaccine. TCRdb ran MiXCR on the RT-PCR reads and lists one entry per CDR3 protein. The sample consists of around 250,000 distinct CDR3 sequences, more than 9% of them appearing once. Sample: non-naive T cells sorted from PBMCs, taken approximately 15 days before vaccination. All receptors derive from a man aged 45-60 years who received an inactivated influenza vaccine.

The chain links TRBV11-2 to TRBJ2-3; 7 bases are a match to TRBD1. Trimming took 5 bases from V and 0 from J; bases not matched to a gene: 5. Germline CDR1 SGHAT, CDR2 FQNNGV. This CDR3 contains 15 residues. The CDR3 loop reads CASSRQGSSTDTQYF. Here the CDR3 DNA reads TGTGCCAGCAGCCGACAGGGTTCTAGCACAGATACGCAGTATTTT.

The J gene is TRBJ2-2, the V gene TRBV27; 8 bases align to TRBD1. Germline V gene data show CDR1 as MNHEY and CDR2 as SMNVEV (reference sequence). V was pared by 0 bases and J by 4 bases, with 1 base of the junction left unmatched. This CDR3 region has 15 residues. The CDR3 bases are TGTGCCAGCAGTTTATCTCAGGGGGCCACCGGGGAGCTGTTTTTT. Amino acid sequence: CASSLSQGATGELFF.

In its sample, this clonotype was seen a few times. CDR3 protein: CASSDKTGGTSPLHF. The CDR3 DNA follows: TGTGCCAGCAGCGACAAGACAGGGGGTACTTCACCCCTCCACTTT. The chain combines TRBV7-2 with TRBJ1-6; 9 bases agree with TRBD1. V trimming: 5 bases; J trimming: 9 bases; junction bases outside the gene matches: 8. This CDR3 comprises 15 residues. Germline V gene sequence: CDR1 SGHTA, CDR2 FQGNSA.

Ten or more counts support this clonotype. V usage is TRBV20-1 and J usage is TRBJ2-7; 10 bases are a match to TRBD2. Trimming at V came to 0 bases and at J to 4 bases, leaving 6 bases not matched to a gene. The CDR3 spans 15 residues. Germline lookup yields CDR1 DFQATT and CDR2 SNEGSKA (reference sequence). The CDR3 spells CSARDRLAGDYEQYF. CDR3 coding DNA: TGCAGTGCTAGAGACCGACTAGCGGGTGATTACGAGCAGTACTTC.

This rearrangement joins TRBV25-1 to TRBJ2-3; 9 bases agree with TRBD2. Trimming took 1 base from V and 4 from J; bases not matched to a gene: 3. This CDR3 is built from 15 residues. CDR1 and CDR2 from the germline V gene are MGHDK and SYGVNS. In DNA, the CDR3 is TGTGCCAGCAGTGAATGGGCGGGAGGGGCAGATACGCAGTATTTT. This sequence encodes CASSEWAGGADTQYF.

This clonotype turned up a few times. The V and J genes are TRBV6-2 or TRBV6-3 and TRBJ2-2; TRBD1 matches 7 bases. The germline V gene encodes CDR1 MNHEY and CDR2 SVGEGT. V lost 5 bases, J lost 6 bases, and 0 bases stayed unmatched. CDR3 length equals 12 residues. The CDR3 coding sequence is TGTGCCAGCAGTCAGGGGGCCGGGGAGCTGTTTTTT. This gives the protein CASSQGAGELFF.

This clonotype appeared a few times. The rearrangement uses TRBV6-2 or TRBV6-3 and TRBJ2-3; 7 nucleotides match TRBD1. The length of the CDR3 is 14 residues. Trimming removed 7 bases from V and 3 bases from J; junction bases left unmatched: 7. Germline CDR1 and CDR2: MNHEY and SVGEGT. CDR3 DNA: TGTGCCAGCATCCGGGGCAGGGGGACAGATACGCAGTATTTT. It encodes CASIRGRGTDTQYF.

The chain combines TRBV7-2 with TRBJ1-2; perhaps TRBD1 as D (5 bases). The CDR3 spans 15 residues. Germline lookup yields CDR1 SGHTA and CDR2 FQGNSA. The V end lost 5 bases, the J end lost 3 bases, and 16 bases lay between the germline ends. The chain's CDR3 is CASSGLVVRDYGYTF. For the CDR3, the DNA is TGTGCCAGCAGCGGATTAGTAGTCAGGGACTATGGCTACACCTTC.

This clonotype was detected only a few times. The V gene is TRBV28, the J gene TRBJ2-2; 8 positions match TRBD1. Germline lookup yields CDR1 MDHEN and CDR2 SYDVKM. The CDR3 has 13 residues. J was trimmed by 6 bases and V by 5 bases; bases with no gene match: 2. CDR3 sequence: CASSQQGAGELFF. The CDR3, as DNA: TGTGCCAGCAGTCAACAGGGGGCCGGGGAGCTGTTTTTT.

The chain links TRBV28 to TRBJ2-1; 16 bases map to TRBD2. This CDR3 comprises 22 residues. The ends lost 3 bases at V and 4 bases at J; junction bases unmatched: 18. Germline CDR1 is MDHEN and CDR2 is SYDVKM. The CDR3 nucleotides are TGTGCCAGCAGTTTCCCCATCGGAGGGACTAGCGGGAGGGCCAGACAGTACAATGAGCAGTTCTTC. Its translation is CASSFPIGGTSGRARQYNEQFF.

The CDR3 protein is CASSQGTSGGKNIQYF. The CDR3 region has the DNA TGTGCCAGCAGCCAAGGGACTAGCGGGGGGAAAAACATTCAGTACTTC. The rearrangement links TRBV4-2 to TRBJ2-4; the match to TRBD2 covers 14 bases. Germline V lookup: CDR1 LGHNA, CDR2 YNFKEQ. With V trimmed by 1 base and J by 4 bases, 0 bases remained unmatched. The CDR3 runs 16 residues.

As for this clonotype: A much bigger clone sits one base away, suggesting this may be a read error. V and J are TRBV6-2 or TRBV6-3 and TRBJ2-7; D gene ambiguous. The CDR3 is 12 amino acids. The germline CDR1 and CDR2 sequences are MNHEY and SVGEGT. CDR3 residues: CTSSYGVYEQYF. The CDR3 DNA reads as TGTACCAGCAGTTATGGCGTCTACGAGCAGTACTTC.

This chain joins TRBV29-1 and TRBJ2-4, with a tentative D call TRBD1 (6 bases). Trimming shortened V by 8 bases and J by 6 bases, and 20 bases separated the two germline ends. From germline, CDR1 is SQVTM and CDR2 ANQGSEA. The CDR3 covers 14 residues. CDR3 nucleotides: TGCAGCTTCAAAGACGGGACATTCCTAAACATTCAGTACTTC. This gives the protein CSFKDGTFLNIQYF.

This clonotype occurred a few times. The chain has TRBV2 and TRBJ1-1; D perhaps matches TRBD1 (5 bases). CDR1 SNHLY and CDR2 FYNNEI come from the germline V gene. With 6 bases removed from V and 1 base from J, the gap between germline ends came to 18 bases. The length of the CDR3 is 16 residues. The CDR3 loop is CASSATGLGANTEAFF. Here the CDR3 DNA reads TGTGCCAGCAGCGCAACTGGCCTAGGGGCGAACACTGAAGCTTTCTTT.

This clonotype came up a few times. The rearrangement uses TRBV20-1 and TRBJ2-1; 10 bases align to TRBD2. In germline, CDR1 is DFQATT, CDR2 SNEGSKA (reference sequence). V shed 2 bases, J shed 9 bases, and the junction held 10 bases outside the gene matches. This CDR3 comprises 15 residues. CDR3 nucleotide sequence: TGCAGTGCTAGAAGGGGGGCTAGCGGGAGAGGTGAGCAGTTCTTC. It translates to CSARRGASGRGEQFF.

This clonotype was picked up many times. The V and J genes are TRBV10-3 and TRBJ1-2; no reliable D call. CDR3 length: 13 residues. Germline CDR1 ENHRY, CDR2 SYGVKD. V was cut by 10 bases and J by 8 bases, with 20 bases left in between. The CDR3 DNA sequence: TGTGCCACCGACCCCGCCACCGAGGGCGGCTACACCTTC. It yields the protein CATDPATEGGYTF.

This clonotype was recorded at least ten times. The chain couples TRBV7-2 to TRBJ2-5; weak D call: TRBD2 (6 bases). The germline V and J ends were trimmed by 5 bases and 4 bases, with 11 bases remaining between them. CDR1 is SGHTA and CDR2 is FQGNSA in the germline V gene. The CDR3 is 13 amino acids. DNA for the CDR3: TGTGCCAGCAGCGTGACTAGGAGAGAGACCCAGTACTTC. The encoded protein is CASSVTRRETQYF.

The chain links TRBV27 to TRBJ2-7; 9 bases agree with TRBD1. CDR3 size: 14 residues. V was clipped by 6 bases and J by 2 bases; unmatched bases: 5. The germline V gene encodes CDR1 MNHEY and CDR2 SMNVEV (reference sequence). Written as DNA, the CDR3 is TGTGCCAGCAGGGGGACAGGGCGGCCCTACGAGCAGTACTTC. Residues: CASRGTGRPYEQYF.

This clonotype was observed a few times. V gene TRBV27 combines with J gene TRBJ2-1; TRBD2 is a possible D gene (6 bases). The CDR3 has 15 residues. The germline V gene has CDR1 MNHEY and CDR2 SMNVEV (reference sequence). Trimming took off 3 bases at V and 8 bases at J, with 17 bases between the two ends. The CDR3 loop reads CASSFSTGVWDEQFF. Written as DNA, the CDR3 is TGTGCCAGCAGTTTCTCGACGGGAGTATGGGATGAGCAGTTCTTC.

The table lists this clonotype with many counts. The chain is built from TRBV29-1 and TRBJ2-3; tentatively, D is TRBD1 or TRBD2 (6 bases each). Germline V lookup: CDR1 SQVTM, CDR2 ANQGSEA. This CDR3 is 11 amino acids long. V was trimmed by 7 bases and J by 8 bases, leaving 13 bases between them. CDR3 region: CSGSGGVTQYF. The CDR3 DNA is TGCAGCGGCTCCGGGGGCGTTACGCAGTATTTT.

As regards this clonotype: One end of the junction varies from germline; a read error may be responsible. The V call is TRBV5-4, the J call TRBJ2-3; D ambiguous. The CDR3 has 13 residues. Germline V gene sequence: CDR1 SGHNT, CDR2 YYREEE (reference sequence). CDR3 DNA: TGTGCCGGCAGCTGGTCCCTTTCAGATACGCAGTATTTT. Amino acids: CAGSWSLSDTQYF.

This clonotype was recorded at least ten times. The CDR3 DNA follows: TGTGCCAGCAGTTTCAAAGGGGGAAATCAGCCCCAGCATTTT. Protein: CASSFKGGNQPQHF. The chain carries TRBV12-3 or TRBV12-4 and TRBJ1-5, with a weak D call TRBD1 (6 bases). The CDR3 covers 14 residues. V shed 3 bases and J shed 4 bases, with 10 bases lying between them.

This clonotype was observed at least ten times. This chain joins TRBV7-8 and TRBJ2-7, with D unresolved. Per the germline V gene, CDR1 is SGHVS and CDR2 is FQNEAQ. This CDR3 has 14 amino acids. V lost 3 bases, J lost 3 bases, and 12 bases lay in between. The CDR3 reads CASSLSKGGYEQYF. CDR3 nucleotides: TGTGCCAGCAGCTTGTCAAAGGGTGGCTACGAGCAGTACTTC.

This clonotype occurred a few times. V is TRBV6-1 and J is TRBJ1-1; D remains unclear. The V end lost 6 bases, the J end lost 0 bases, and 8 bases lay between the germline ends. The CDR3 totals 13 residues. The V gene's germline CDR1 is MNHNS and CDR2 SASEGT. CDR3 protein: CASSPLVNTEAFF. The CDR3 DNA reads as TGTGCCAGCAGCCCCCTGGTGAACACTGAAGCTTTCTTT.

This clonotype has at least ten counts. This sequence joins TRBV2 and TRBJ1-4, with 11 bases lining up with TRBD1. Looked up from germline, CDR1 is SNHLY and CDR2 is FYNNEI. V was pared by 5 bases and J by 15 bases, with 8 bases of the junction left unmatched. CDR3 size: 13 residues. CDR3 sequence (DNA): TGTGCCAGCAGTTCGGGGACAGGGGGAAGGATGTTTTTT. Translation: CASSSGTGGRMFF.

The CDR3 DNA reads TGTGCCAGCAGCTCTGGTGTCGGGGTTCTCGTCGAGCAGTACTTC. Its translation is CASSSGVGVLVEQYF. The J gene is TRBJ2-7, the V gene TRBV5-6; the D gene is possibly TRBD2 (5 bases). V shed 3 bases and J shed 6 bases, with 19 bases lying between them. There are 15 residues in the CDR3. Germline loops: CDR1 SGHDT, CDR2 YYEEEE.

The sample holds many counts of this clonotype. This chain uses TRBV12-3 or TRBV12-4 with TRBJ2-3, with 7 bases that match TRBD2. The CDR3 loop spans 14 amino acids. The junction had 3 bases not matched to a gene; V was cut back by 3 bases and J by 3 bases. CDR3 sequence reads: CASSFGGRTDTQYF. CDR3 in DNA: TGTGCCAGCAGTTTCGGGGGGAGGACAGATACGCAGTATTTT.